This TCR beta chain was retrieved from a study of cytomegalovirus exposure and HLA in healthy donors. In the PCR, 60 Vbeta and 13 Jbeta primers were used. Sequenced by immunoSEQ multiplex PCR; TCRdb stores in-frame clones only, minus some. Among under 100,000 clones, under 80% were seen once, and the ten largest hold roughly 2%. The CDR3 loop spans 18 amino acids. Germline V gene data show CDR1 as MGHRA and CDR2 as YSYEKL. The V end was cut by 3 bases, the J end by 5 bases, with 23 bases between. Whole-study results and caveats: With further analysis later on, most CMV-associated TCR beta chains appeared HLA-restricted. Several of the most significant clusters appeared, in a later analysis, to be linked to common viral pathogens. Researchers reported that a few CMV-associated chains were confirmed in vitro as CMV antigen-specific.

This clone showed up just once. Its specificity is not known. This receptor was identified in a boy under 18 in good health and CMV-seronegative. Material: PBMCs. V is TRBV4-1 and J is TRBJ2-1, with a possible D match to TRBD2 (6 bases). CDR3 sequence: CASSHFWGDRLANNEQFF. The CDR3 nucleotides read TGCGCCAGCAGCCACTTCTGGGGGGATCGGCTAGCTAACAATGAGCAGTTCTTC.